This TCR beta chain was identified in a study of identical twins (dated by TCRdb to 2016 to 2018). At the level of the whole study: The study deep-sequenced TCR alpha and beta repertoires from monozygotic twins, unrelated adults of various ages and cord blood to test whether fetal clonotypes persist. To rule out contamination, the twin experiments were replicated at different times with different library preparation protocols. General study outcomes and caveats: Excess twin sharing in beta out-of-frame sequences was weaker because fewer shared sequences lowered the signal-to-noise ratio. Invariant T cells such as MAIT and iNKT could partly confound zero-insertion analyses, although diverse VJ usage argued against such confounding for most clonotypes. Because the same donors could not be followed over many years, the conclusions relied on cross-sectional statistical analysis. Recombination models systematically underestimated out-of-frame TCR alpha sharing in monozygotic twins but agreed with sharing between unrelated individuals. Abundant cord blood beta clonotypes carried fewer insertions; young adult naive repertoires showed a weaker similar trend, while memory repertoires showed none. Compared with coincidental sharing between unrelated individuals, out-of-frame TCR alpha sequences shared between twins showed an excess of sequences with low generation probability.

Library preparation employed 5' RACE. Data came from an Illumina HiSeq 2000. Template switching added a universal primer binding site, and the final cDNA carried a unique molecular identifier that allowed TCR cDNA molecules to be counted accurately. Specific primers in the conserved constant-segment region were used to synthesize first-strand cDNA for TCR alpha and beta chains. To control for contamination, every cDNA library carried two barcodes: a SMART-Mk sample barcode plus Illumina barcodes. TruSeq adapter sequences along with Illumina sample barcodes were introduced in two successive PCR steps. TCR alpha and beta cDNA libraries were sequenced on the Illumina HiSeq platform with custom primers. In the original analysis: MiGEC was used to process raw reads and extract unique molecular identifiers, and MiXCR was used to find CDR3 positions. For each individual, recombination models were inferred using an EM algorithm with the repgenHMM and IGoR tools. Shared clonotype analysis was performed with the tcR package in R, normalizing sharing by the product of cloneset sizes. Out-of-frame nonproductive sequences were analyzed to study raw recombination free of thymic and clonal selection effects. TCRdb trimmed the raw reads at Q25, called clones with MiXCR and kept productive beta chains. Each entry is one CDR3 protein sequence, shown with its most common DNA and genes. These V and J calls are TCRdb output, not the study's own analysis. Here the sample has hundreds of thousands of distinct CDR3 sequences; around 8.6% occur a single time. The ten largest clones capture 0.98% of the sample.

Every donor in the study was a healthy Caucasian. The twin cohort consisted of three pairs of female monozygotic twins, all aged 18 to 29 years. RNA for TCR libraries was isolated from peripheral blood mononuclear cells. With regard to this clonotype: This receptor's antigen is unknown. Base qualities are missing; no much larger clone stands one base away.

These data are also associated with another study on yellow fever vaccine responses in identical twins. The second study also describes: The T cell response to vaccination in identical twins was reported by the authors to appear partly convergent and partly personalized. Focusing on identical twins, the study followed the T cell clones that responded to the vaccine, and did so with precision.

The sequence derives from a woman aged 18-30 years in good health. The specimen was PBMCs.

The nucleotides read TGCGCCAGCAGCTTGGAGTCTGGGGTCGGCAATGAGCAGTTCTTC. The resulting protein is CASSLESGVGNEQFF. The rearranged segments are TRBV5-1 and TRBJ2-1; the D gene lacks a confident call. V is cut by 0 bases and J by 6 bases, and the space between the germline ends is 13 bases. Taken from cysteine to phenylalanine, the CDR3 has 15 residues. The CDR3 DNA has 45 bases and is translated from base 1. Per the germline V gene, SGHRS is the CDR1 and YFSETQ is the CDR2.